The next 3 T cell receptor beta chains were all read from a single sample in a study of cytomegalovirus exposure and HLA in healthy donors. Using immunoSEQ multiplex PCR, the repertoire was profiled, and TCRdb retains in-frame clones only, with some absent. The sample has some 250,000 clones, nearly 90% seen once. The sample was PBMCs. The receptors were gathered from a woman younger than 30 in good health and CMV-seronegative.

This rearrangement joins TRBV28 to TRBJ1-5; D might be TRBD1 (6 bases). Germline loops: CDR1 MDHEN, CDR2 SYDVKM. The CDR3 length is 12 residues. Trimming took 6 bases from V and 6 from J, leaving 9 bases between them. DNA of the CDR3: TGTGCCAGCAGCACACAGGGTCAGCCCCAGCATTTT. Its protein product is CASSTQGQPQHF.

The gene calls are TRBV11-3 and TRBJ1-5; 8 bases are a match to TRBD1. CDR3 length: 19 amino acids. Germline CDR1 and CDR2: SGHNT and YENEEA. The junction had 13 bases not matched to a gene; V was cut back by 3 bases and J by 0 bases. CDR3 in amino acids: CASSLPTDRAGYSNQPQHF. The CDR3 region has the DNA TGTGCCAGCAGCTTGCCCACGGACAGGGCAGGGTATAGCAATCAGCCCCAGCATTTT.

This sequence joins TRBV27 and TRBJ1-2; TRBD1 aligns across 7 bases. Germline lookup yields CDR1 MNHEY and CDR2 SMNVEV (reference sequence). V dropped 5 bases and J dropped 1; count of bases not matched to a gene: 7. This CDR3 region has 15 residues. The CDR3 reads CASSPWTGDNYGYTF. The DNA of the CDR3 is TGTGCCAGCAGTCCATGGACAGGTGATAACTATGGCTACACCTTC.